The 16 T cell receptor beta chains given below trace back to one sample, sequenced in a study of human T cells and chemical hapten exposure. MiXCR was run by TCRdb on the RACE reads, yielding one entry per CDR3 protein. The sample contains some 99,000 distinct CDR3 sequences, roughly a tenth of which appear only once. Time point of the sample: patch test 2, 6 weeks after DPC sensitization. The sample's treatment: therapeutic diphenylcyclopropenone sensitization with weekly scalp DPC. The sequencing here drew on whole blood, taken in connection with sensitization to the hapten diphenylcyclopropenone (DPC). These receptors came from a woman between 40 and 55 years old with alopecia areata. Some clones in this sample may be carry-over from other donors' samples.

This chain uses TRBV12-3 or TRBV12-4 with TRBJ1-1, with a tentative D call TRBD1 (6 bases). CDR3 length: 11 amino acids. Trimming cost V 4 bases and J 12 bases, with 12 bases left between them. Here the CDR3 DNA reads TGTGCCAGCAGTTACAGGGAATATCCTTTCTTT. This translates into CASSYREYPFF.

This clonotype came up a few times. The chain is built from TRBV10-1 and TRBJ2-1, with D possibly TRBD1 on 5 matching bases. The CDR3 loop spans 17 amino acids. V shed 1 base and J shed 0 bases, with 13 bases lying between them. Germline lookup yields CDR1 WNHNN and CDR2 SYGVQD (reference sequence). The CDR3 sequence is CASSELRWGNSYNEQFF. The CDR3 nucleotides are TGCGCCAGCAGTGAGTTACGCTGGGGCAACTCCTACAATGAGCAGTTCTTC.

This clonotype was seen many times. The J gene is TRBJ2-7, the V gene TRBV7-9; D unresolved. The CDR3 consists of 16 residues. The V gene lost 4 bases and the J gene lost 2 bases, with 18 bases spanning the gap. CDR1 SEHNR and CDR2 FQNEAQ come from the germline V gene (reference sequence). This chain's CDR3 is CASSYPLGSPPYEQYF. The DNA for the CDR3 is TGTGCCAGCAGCTATCCGTTGGGCTCGCCCCCCTACGAGCAGTACTTC.

This clonotype was seen repeatedly, ten times or more. CDR3 region: CASSFMRREAFF. The DNA of the CDR3 is TGTGCCAGCAGTTTCATGCGGAGAGAAGCTTTCTTT. The chain uses TRBV12-3 or TRBV12-4 and TRBJ1-1; D ambiguous. V lost 3 bases to trimming and J lost 8 bases, with 10 bases between them. This CDR3 has 12 amino acids.

Concerning this clonotype itself: A much more abundant neighbour one base away suggests this may be a read error. The rearrangement uses TRBV7-9 and TRBJ1-1, with TRBD1 matching 7 bases. V gave up 8 bases and J gave up 11 bases; unmatched junction bases: 11. The V gene's germline CDR1 is SEHNR and CDR2 FQNEAQ (reference sequence). The CDR3 runs 12 residues. This CDR3 is CASCLDRAPAFF. CDR3 DNA: TGTGCCAGCTGCCTTGACAGGGCACCCGCTTTCTTT.

The J gene is TRBJ1-3, the V gene TRBV20-1, with 9 bases that match TRBD1. Trimming took 3 bases from V and 4 from J; bases not matched to a gene: 4. Germline CDR1 is DFQATT and CDR2 is SNEGSKA (reference sequence). CDR3 length: 14 residues. The CDR3 is CSARGTGSGNTIYF. In nucleotides, the CDR3 is TGCAGTGCTAGGGGGACAGGGAGCGGAAACACCATATATTTT.

The sample holds many counts of this clonotype. V and J are TRBV24-1 and TRBJ2-2; a weak D match, TRBD2 (6 bases). The length of the CDR3 is 15 residues. CDR1 and CDR2 from the germline V gene are KGHDR and SFDVKD. V lost 2 bases, J lost 4 bases, and 10 bases lay in between. Written as DNA, the CDR3 is TGTGCCACCAGTGATTGGAGGGCTGGCACCGGGGAGCTGTTTTTT. Translating gives CATSDWRAGTGELFF.

The V gene is TRBV6-4, the J gene TRBJ2-1; the match to TRBD1 covers 9 bases. Germline V lookup: CDR1 MRHNA, CDR2 SNTAGT. The CDR3 extends over 14 amino acids. V lost 4 bases to trimming and J lost 7 bases; unmatched junction nucleotides: 5. CDR3 amino acids: CASSVTGGRNEQFF. CDR3 coding DNA: TGTGCCAGCAGTGTCACAGGGGGCAGAAATGAGCAGTTCTTC.

V and J are TRBV12-3 or TRBV12-4 and TRBJ2-7, with a tentative D call TRBD1 (6 bases). This CDR3 is 16 amino acids long. Trimming cost V 5 bases and J 4 bases, with 21 bases left between them. The DNA of the CDR3 is TGTGCCAGCAGTCCGCCACAGGGTTTCGCCCCTTACGAGCAGTACTTC. Translated: CASSPPQGFAPYEQYF.

The V and J genes are TRBV6-1 and TRBJ2-7; 11 bases map to TRBD1. The germline gives CDR1 MNHNS, CDR2 SASEGT. The CDR3 runs 15 residues. J lost 4 bases, V lost 8 bases, and 10 bases had no gene match. CDR3 sequence: CASQGLGTGGYEQYF. CDR3 DNA sequence: TGTGCCAGCCAGGGGCTCGGGACAGGGGGGTACGAGCAGTACTTC.

The chain couples TRBV29-1 to TRBJ1-5; the match to TRBD1 covers 7 bases. Germline CDR1 and CDR2: SQVTM and ANQGSEA. V lost 4 bases, J lost 5 bases, and 5 bases stayed unmatched. This CDR3 is 13 amino acids long. CDR3 DNA: TGCAGCGTTGGAACAGGGGCGGATCAGCCCCAGCATTTT. This sequence encodes CSVGTGADQPQHF.

The chain joins TRBV6-5 to TRBJ2-7; D is perhaps TRBD1 (5 bases). CDR1 is MNHEY, CDR2 SVGAGI, per germline. The CDR3 loop spans 15 amino acids. V lost 5 bases to trimming and J lost 5 bases, with 19 bases between them. The CDR3, as DNA: TGTGCCAGCAGTAGGGGTGGAGTCTCAGGCCACGAGCAGTACTTC. Amino acids: CASSRGGVSGHEQYF.

The chain employs TRBV28 and TRBJ1-1; D is perhaps TRBD1 (5 bases). V lost 8 bases and J lost 5, with 21 bases in between. Germline lookup yields CDR1 MDHEN and CDR2 SYDVKM. The CDR3 covers 15 residues. CDR3 nucleotides: TGTGCCAGCTTCTTCGGTGGTTCGGGGCAAACTGAAGCTTTCTTT. It encodes CASFFGGSGQTEAFF. Combining the CDR3 with reference TRBV28 and TRBJ1-1 gives the whole variable domain DVKVTQSSRYLVKRTGEKVFLECVQDMDHENMFWYRQDPGLGLRLIYFSYDVKMKEKGDIPEGYSVSREKKERFSLILESASTNQTSMYLCASFFGGSGQTEAFFGQGTRLTVV.

This chain uses TRBV18 with TRBJ1-3; no clear D. V lost 0 bases and J lost 4, with 1 base in between. Germline V gene sequence: CDR1 KGHSH, CDR2 LQKENI. The CDR3 runs 12 residues. CDR3 in DNA: TGTGCCAGCTCACCACCGGGAAACACCATATATTTT. This encodes CASSPPGNTIYF.

This clonotype was found many times. The V gene is TRBV6-1, the J gene TRBJ2-6; D ambiguous. Germline CDR1 and CDR2: MNHNS and SASEGT. Between the trimmed V and J ends, which lost 5 bases and 0 bases, there was a span of 5 bases. The CDR3 consists of 14 residues. In DNA, the CDR3 is TGTGCCAGCAGTCCCAGCTCTGGGGCCAACGTCCTGACTTTC. Protein: CASSPSSGANVLTF.

The V call is TRBV2, the J call TRBJ2-3; no clear D. The ends were cut back, 4 bases at V and 3 bases at J, with 8 bases in the middle. Germline V lookup: CDR1 SNHLY, CDR2 FYNNEI. CDR3 length equals 13 residues. The CDR3 here is CASSGQATDTQYF. The CDR3 DNA is TGTGCCAGCAGTGGGCAGGCGACAGATACGCAGTATTTT. Based on the CDR3 plus reference TRBV2 and TRBJ2-3, the full variable domain is EPEVTQTPSHQVTQMGQEVILRCVPISNHLYFYWYRQILGQKVEFLVSFYNNEISEKSEIFDDQFSVERPDGSNFTLKIRSTKLEDSAMYFCASSGQATDTQYFGPGTRLTVL.